The 22 T cell receptor beta chains below all came from one sample that was sequenced in a study of T cell changes during pregnancy in multiple sclerosis. The protocol was immunoSEQ multiplex PCR, while the TCRdb copy is restricted to in-frame clones and leaves out a portion. Here the sample spans tens of thousands of clones, around 94% being singletons. The specimen was CD4+ T cells from peripheral blood mononuclear cells, collected after pregnancy. All receptors come from a female donor with multiple sclerosis, enrolled in a pregnancy study.

The rearrangement uses TRBV2 and TRBJ2-5; 11 bases align to TRBD2. Per the germline V gene, CDR1 is SNHLY and CDR2 is FYNNEI. The ends lost 4 bases at V and 4 bases at J; junction bases unmatched: 8. This CDR3 has 16 residues. The CDR3 protein is CASSGGLAGGRETQYF. The CDR3 nucleotides are TGTGCCAGCAGTGGGGGGCTAGCGGGAGGTAGAGAGACCCAGTACTTC.

This clone has a single count. The rearrangement links TRBV4-2 to TRBJ1-1, with D possibly matching TRBD1 (6 bases). The CDR3 runs 18 residues. V was trimmed by 4 bases and J by 3 bases, leaving 24 bases between them. Germline V CDR1 and CDR2: LGHNA, YNFKEQ. In nucleotides, the CDR3 is TGTGCCAGCAGCCCTGAAGGATTTGGGACAAGCATATACACTGAAGCTTTCTTT. It translates to CASSPEGFGTSIYTEAFF.

The rearrangement links TRBV6-6 to TRBJ1-3, with D tentatively TRBD1 (6 bases). The CDR3 runs 15 residues. The germline V gene has CDR1 MNHNY and CDR2 SVGAGI (reference sequence). V shed 0 bases and J shed 4 bases, with 10 bases lying between them. The CDR3 spells CASSYSNRAGNTIYF. The CDR3 nucleotides are TGTGCCAGCAGTTACTCAAACAGGGCAGGAAACACCATATATTTT.

V usage is TRBV29-1 and J usage is TRBJ2-1; 7 nucleotides agree with TRBD1. Germline assignment: CDR1 SQVTM and CDR2 ANQGSEA. The CDR3 is 13 residues long. The V segment lost 3 bases and the J segment 8 bases; nucleotides outside the gene matches: 7. CDR3: CSVDQGVNDEQFF. CDR3 DNA: TGCAGCGTTGACCAGGGGGTGAACGATGAGCAGTTCTTC.

V is TRBV9 and J is TRBJ2-2, with unresolved D. Germline lookup yields CDR1 SGDLS and CDR2 YYNGEE. The CDR3 loop spans 15 amino acids. The ends were cut back, 0 bases at V and 6 bases at J, with 12 bases in the middle. CDR3 sequence (DNA): TGTGCCAGCAGCGTAGGGCCACGTGGTTCCGGGGAGCTGTTTTTT. This translates into CASSVGPRGSGELFF.

This chain connects TRBV5-6 to TRBJ2-3; 8 bases are a match to TRBD1. The junction had 7 bases not matched to a gene; V was cut back by 3 bases and J by 1 base. CDR1 and CDR2 from the germline V gene are SGHDT and YYEEEE. The CDR3 sequence is 16 residues long. The CDR3 loop is CASSSFQGAGTDTQYF. CDR3 sequence (DNA): TGTGCCAGCAGCTCTTTTCAGGGGGCTGGCACAGATACGCAGTATTTT.

V usage is TRBV11-1 and J usage is TRBJ2-1; 9 bases line up with TRBD2. This CDR3 is built from 16 residues. V lost 5 bases and J lost 9; bases outside the gene matches: 14. CDR1 and CDR2 from the germline V gene are SGHAT and FQDESV (reference sequence). CDR3 coding DNA: TGTGCCAGCAGCCATCCGCGGCTAGCGGGACGAGTTGAGCAGTTCTTC. It encodes CASSHPRLAGRVEQFF. Full variable domain (remainder filled in from reference TRBV11-1 and TRBJ2-1): EAEVAQSPRYKITEKSQAVAFWCDPISGHATLYWYRQILGQGPELLVQFQDESVVDDSQLPKDRFSAERLKGVDSTLKIQPAELGDSAMYLCASSHPRLAGRVEQFFGPGTRLTVL.

The CDR3 spells CASSRSGGSYEQYF. The CDR3, as DNA: TGTGCCAGCAGCCGAAGTGGGGGGTCCTACGAGCAGTACTTC. The rearrangement links TRBV7-8 to TRBJ2-7; maybe TRBD2 (6 bases). Trimming pared 5 bases from V and 1 base from J, leaving 12 bases between. The CDR3 has 14 residues. CDR1 and CDR2 (germline): SGHVS, FQNEAQ.

Concerning this clone: The sample contains more than one DNA sequence encoding this CDR3. The rearrangement links TRBV19 to TRBJ2-3; 14 nucleotides agree with TRBD2. The CDR3 runs to 17 residues. The germline V gene has CDR1 LNHDA and CDR2 SQIVND (reference sequence). V dropped 3 bases and J dropped 4; count of bases not matched to a gene: 6. As DNA, the CDR3 is TGTGCCAGTAGTATTGGGACTAGCGGGAGTCGGGCAGATACGCAGTATTTT. This gives the protein CASSIGTSGSRADTQYF.

This chain connects TRBV7-9 to TRBJ2-5; D unresolved. The CDR3 contains 14 residues. The V gene lost 7 bases and the J gene lost 0 bases, with 12 bases spanning the gap. CDR1 and CDR2 from the germline V gene are SEHNR and FQNEAQ (reference sequence). CDR3 nucleotides: TGTGCCAGCACAACTGTGGGCTACCAAGAGACCCAGTACTTC. Its protein is CASTTVGYQETQYF.

The rearrangement uses TRBV5-1 and TRBJ2-1; 7 nucleotides match TRBD1. CDR3 size: 14 residues. CDR1 and CDR2 (germline): SGHRS, YFSETQ. The V and J ends lost 0 bases and 6 bases, in that order; junction bases with no gene match: 3. The CDR3 region has the DNA TGCGCCAGCAGCTTGGGTGCAGGGGGCAATGAGCAGTTCTTC. Residues: CASSLGAGGNEQFF.

CDR3 sequence (DNA): TGTGCCAGCAGTCCGCTACAGGGAGGGCGGACTGAAGCTTTCTTT. Translating gives CASSPLQGGRTEAFF. The chain recombines TRBV28 with TRBJ1-1; the D gene is possibly TRBD1 (6 bases). Deletions cut 5 bases from V and 5 bases from J, with 18 bases between. The CDR3 is 15 amino acids. Per the germline V gene, CDR1 is MDHEN and CDR2 is SYDVKM.

The gene calls are TRBV5-8 and TRBJ2-4, with 11 nucleotides matching TRBD1. Germline values: CDR1 SGHTS, CDR2 YDEGEE. After removal of 3 bases from V and 12 bases from J, the junction contained 8 bases not matched to a gene. The CDR3 contains 14 residues. CDR3: CASSSDRGRFAQYF. CDR3 nucleotide sequence: TGTGCCAGCAGCTCGGACAGGGGGCGATTTGCTCAGTACTTC.

The table lists this clone with a few counts. This chain links TRBV29-1 with TRBJ1-1; D might be TRBD1 (5 bases). This CDR3 has 13 amino acids. Germline values: CDR1 SQVTM, CDR2 ANQGSEA. Deletions cut 4 bases from V and 1 base from J, with 10 bases between. The CDR3 DNA reads as TGCAGCGTTGGGGGACTGTCGAACACTGAAGCTTTCTTT. As protein: CSVGGLSNTEAFF.

The chain joins TRBV27 to TRBJ2-2; the D is unclear. The CDR3 contains 15 residues. Looked up from germline, CDR1 is MNHEY and CDR2 is SMNVEV (reference sequence). V lost 0 bases and J lost 4, with 9 bases in between. Here the CDR3 reads CASSLSPRSTGELFF. The CDR3 nucleotides read TGTGCCAGCAGTTTATCCCCCCGGAGCACCGGGGAGCTGTTTTTT.

The chain links TRBV5-1 to TRBJ2-3; 11 nucleotides line up with TRBD2. The CDR3 is 16 residues long. Germline lookup yields CDR1 SGHRS and CDR2 YFSETQ. The trim removed 4 bases at V and 3 bases at J, leaving 7 bases unmatched. The CDR3 loop is CASSPTTSGATDTQYF. CDR3 DNA: TGCGCCAGCAGCCCAACGACTAGCGGGGCAACAGATACGCAGTATTTT.

The chain is built from TRBV28 and TRBJ1-5; D call uncertain. Germline V gives CDR1 MDHEN, CDR2 SYDVKM. The length of the CDR3 is 14 residues. V gave up 3 bases and J gave up 0 bases, with 6 bases separating them. As DNA, the CDR3 is TGTGCCAGCAGTTTTCTCGGTAGCAATCAGCCCCAGCATTTT. As protein: CASSFLGSNQPQHF.

J is TRBJ2-5 and V is TRBV2; weak D call: TRBD2 (6 bases). V gave up 7 bases and J gave up 5 bases, with 14 bases separating them. This CDR3 region has 13 residues. Germline V CDR1 and CDR2: SNHLY, FYNNEI. The DNA of the CDR3 is TGTGCCAGCAAACGGGACTCCCTGGAGACCCAGTACTTC. Translation: CASKRDSLETQYF.

The V call is TRBV27, the J call TRBJ2-7; possibly TRBD1 for D (6 bases). There are 15 residues in the CDR3. Trimming left V 4 bases short and J 0 bases short, with 13 bases between. Germline-derived CDR1 and CDR2 are MNHEY and SMNVEV (reference sequence). The DNA of the CDR3 is TGTGCCAGCAGTTCCTTGGGGGCGAGCTCCTACGAGCAGTACTTC. Its translation is CASSSLGASSYEQYF.

This clone was detected only once. V gene TRBV30 combines with J gene TRBJ1-2; no clear D. Trimming cost V 0 bases and J 0 bases, with 8 bases left between them. Germline loops: CDR1 GTSNPN, CDR2 SVGIG (reference sequence). The CDR3 is 14 amino acids. The CDR3 sequence is CAWSVGRTNYGYTF. In DNA form, the CDR3 reads TGTGCCTGGAGTGTGGGCCGCACTAACTATGGCTACACCTTC.

The CDR3, as DNA: TGCAGAGCTGGGACACTAGATAACTATGGCTACACCTTC. It translates to CRAGTLDNYGYTF. The chain joins TRBV29-1 to TRBJ1-2; the D gene is possibly TRBD1 (6 bases). CDR3 length: 13 amino acids. Germline assignment: CDR1 SQVTM and CDR2 ANQGSEA.

The chain carries TRBV19 and TRBJ2-2; 8 bases line up with TRBD1. Germline V gene data show CDR1 as LNHDA and CDR2 as SQIVND (reference sequence). Unmatched junction bases numbered 10, after V lost 4 bases and J lost 3 bases. The CDR3 totals 17 residues. Here the CDR3 DNA reads TGTGCCAGTAGTAAAGGACAGGGCGGGACTCACACCGGGGAGCTGTTTTTT. It yields the protein CASSKGQGGTHTGELFF.